This TCR beta chain was found in a study of CD8+ T cells in alopecia areata. Study summary: Treated patients were given oral tofacitinib, which was dosed at 5 to 10 mg twice daily.

The treatment is: oral pan-JAK inhibitor, 5-10 mg twice daily. PBMC-derived CD4+ and CD8+ T cells were sorted. Germline assignment: CDR1 SNHLY and CDR2 FYNNEI. The CDR3 runs 14 residues. V dropped 0 bases and J dropped 4 bases, with 10 bases sitting between them. In each case, RNA was isolated and then reverse transcribed into cDNA as the sequencing template. Profiled with immunoSEQ multiplex PCR; TCRdb holds only in-frame clones, not every one. The data hold around 270,000 clones, with 58% observed a single time. This TCR was sampled from a human donor with alopecia areata. This chain links TRBV2 with TRBJ2-7, with no clear D. The specimen was CD4+ T cells sorted from blood, collected at week 24, from a patient treated with tofacitinib. The CDR3 sequence: CASSEALGLYEQYF. The CDR3 nucleotides read TGTGCCAGCAGTGAAGCGCTTGGGCTTTACGAGCAGTACTTC. Complete variable domain (other parts from reference TRBV2 and TRBJ2-7): EPEVTQTPSHQVTQMGQEVILRCVPISNHLYFYWYRQILGQKVEFLVSFYNNEISEKSEIFDDQFSVERPDGSNFTLKIRSTKLEDSAMYFCASSEALGLYEQYFGPGTRLTVT.